Listed below are T cell receptor beta chains from one sample, sequenced in a study of cytomegalovirus exposure and HLA in healthy donors. Data came from immunoSEQ multiplex PCR; TCRdb stores just in-frame clones and leaves some out. The sample contains approximately 150,000 clones, 80% of which appear only once. Material: PBMCs. Receptor source: a woman in her 30s in good health and CMV-seronegative. CDR3s leave out the opening cysteine and the closing phenylalanine or tryptophan. A D gene is named only where the DNA matches it firmly.

d_gene,j_gene,v_gene,CDR3aa
-,TRBJ1-2,TRBV5-1,ASSLIGRDGYT
TRBD1,TRBJ1-5,TRBV9,ASSSRDRGQPQH
-,TRBJ1-1,TRBV7-9,ASSPPGNTEAF
TRBD1,TRBJ1-6,TRBV6-1,ASSERQGSSPLH
TRBD1,TRBJ1-2,TRBV27,ASSLAGGLYAYT
-,TRBJ1-2,TRBV9,ASSVGARAGNYGYT
-,TRBJ1-1,TRBV10-3,AISESQGRNTEAF
TRBD2,TRBJ2-1,TRBV28,ASSSGQRGGGMNEQF
-,TRBJ1-1,TRBV18,ASSSSGQRNTEAF
TRBD1,TRBJ1-3,TRBV19,ASRTGVNSGNTIY
-,TRBJ1-4,TRBV18,ASSLKGLGTNEKLF
-,TRBJ2-7,TRBV15,ATSREAGFREQY
TRBD1,TRBJ1-2,TRBV30,AWSDHRGNYGYT
TRBD1,TRBJ1-2,TRBV4-3,ASSLDRDRVFYGYT
-,TRBJ2-5,TRBV7-7,ASSLGGALGQETQY